These 11 T cell receptor beta chains originate from one sample sequenced in a study of molecular identifiers for immune sequencing clone quantification. TCRdb re-called the PCR reads with MiXCR, one entry per CDR3 protein. The sample comprises some 320,000 distinct CDR3 sequences, about a fifth of which are singletons, and approximately 0.85% rests with the top ten. Sequencing was done on a sample of naive CD8+ T cells from blood, with Jurkat cell RNA spiked in. Subset indicated: FACS-sorted CD8+CD4-CCR7+CD45RA+ naive T cells. These TCRs come from a human donor in good health. Some libraries in this study had Jurkat cell RNA spiked in.

This clonotype occurred a few times. The V and J genes are TRBV7-9 and TRBJ2-7; 7 nucleotides agree with TRBD1. The germline CDR1 and CDR2 sequences are SEHNR and FQNEAQ (reference sequence). Unmatched junction bases numbered 4, after V lost 5 bases and J lost 0 bases. The CDR3 spans 14 residues. The CDR3 DNA sequence: TGTGCCAGCAGCACATGGGACAGCTCCTACGAGCAGTACTTC. It translates to CASSTWDSSYEQYF.

This clonotype appeared many times. The chain joins TRBV12-3 or TRBV12-4 to TRBJ2-1, with D unclear. This CDR3 contains 10 residues. The germline V and J ends were trimmed by 8 bases and 5 bases, with 4 bases remaining between them. The CDR3 sequence: CASGNNEQFF. The CDR3 nucleotides read TGTGCCAGCGGAAACAATGAGCAGTTCTTC.

Comment on this clonotype: This clone may be a read error of a much larger clone one base away. The chain recombines TRBV4-1 with TRBJ2-7; D call uncertain. V dropped 4 bases and J dropped 0 bases, with 13 bases sitting between them. This CDR3 contains 15 residues. The V gene's germline CDR1 is MGHRA and CDR2 YSYEKL. The CDR3 nucleotides are TGCGCCAGCAGCCCGGACGTGGGCAGCTCCTACGAGCAGTACTTC. Its translation is CASSPDVGSSYEQYF.

The chain is built from TRBV7-9 and TRBJ2-5, with 8 positions matching TRBD1. V lost 6 bases and J lost 4; bases outside the gene matches: 10. Germline values: CDR1 SEHNR, CDR2 FQNEAQ (reference sequence). The CDR3 has 15 residues. The CDR3 DNA sequence: TGTGCCAGCAGTACTGAGATGGACAGGGCAGAGACCCAGTACTTC. Its protein is CASSTEMDRAETQYF.

This clonotype occurred a few times. A much larger clone is a single base away; this may be a read error. The V call is TRBV2, the J call TRBJ2-3; 10 bases map to TRBD2. J gave up 7 bases and V 6 bases, and 10 bases lay outside the gene matches. Germline lookup yields CDR1 SNHLY and CDR2 FYNNEI. The length of the CDR3 is 15 residues. CDR3 amino acids: CASRPSSGGMNTQYF. Here the CDR3 DNA reads TGTGCCAGCAGACCGTCTAGCGGGGGCATGAATACGCAGTATTTT.

Ten or more counts support this clonotype. The chain has TRBV15 and TRBJ2-2; perhaps TRBD2 as D (5 bases). This CDR3 is built from 14 residues. V was shortened by 1 base and J by 5 bases, with 8 bases between the two germline ends. Germline V gene lookup returns CDR1 LNHNV and CDR2 YYDKDF (reference sequence). The CDR3 spells CATSRVLATGELFF. CDR3 bases: TGTGCCACCAGCAGAGTTCTAGCTACCGGGGAGCTGTTTTTT.

About this clonotype: A much larger clone sits a single nucleotide away, making a read error possible. The CDR3 ends on some other residue instead of the conserved phenylalanine or tryptophan, so this is likely a read error. The chain links TRBV20-1 to TRBJ2-7; TRBD1 matches 7 bases. Trimming removed 0 bases from V and 2 bases from J; junction bases left unmatched: 7. Germline V gene lookup returns CDR1 DFQATT and CDR2 SNEGSKA (reference sequence). CDR3 length equals 15 residues. The CDR3 loop reads CSARDRGGLTYEQYS. The CDR3, as DNA: TGCAGTGCTAGAGATCGAGGGGGCTTGACCTACGAGCAGTACTCC.

The chain recombines TRBV4-3 with TRBJ1-5; D remains unclear. Germline V lookup: CDR1 LGHNA, CDR2 YSLEER. This CDR3 has 15 amino acids. Trimming pared 0 bases from V and 6 bases from J, leaving 12 bases between. As DNA, the CDR3 is TGCGCCAGCAGCCAAGACGGGGAGGGAATTCAGCCCCAGCATTTT. This gives the protein CASSQDGEGIQPQHF.

This chain links TRBV20-1 with TRBJ1-2; 12 bases are a match to TRBD1. This CDR3 comprises 15 residues. The V and J ends lost 6 bases and 5 bases, in that order; junction bases with no gene match: 10. Looked up from germline, CDR1 is DFQATT and CDR2 is SNEGSKA (reference sequence). CDR3 in DNA: TGCAGTGCCCACGATCTGGGACAGGGGGCGTATGGCTACACCTTC. This translates into CSAHDLGQGAYGYTF.

This chain uses TRBV9 with TRBJ2-5, with D possibly TRBD2 on 5 matching bases. The CDR3 runs 17 residues. CDR1 is SGDLS, CDR2 YYNGEE, per germline. V gave up 2 bases and J gave up 2 bases, with 19 bases separating them. CDR3 sequence (DNA): TGTGCCAGCAGCGTGGAAGGTGACGACGGGGTGCAAGAGACCCAGTACTTC. This gives the protein CASSVEGDDGVQETQYF.

This clonotype was seen ten or more times. The chain links TRBV4-1 to TRBJ2-1, with TRBD1 identical over 8 bases. Germline lookup yields CDR1 MGHRA and CDR2 YSYEKL. With V trimmed by 0 bases and J by 8 bases, 9 bases remained unmatched. The CDR3 loop spans 16 amino acids. The DNA of the CDR3 is TGCGCCAGCAGCCAAGAGACAGGGGTGATGATCGATGAGCAGTTCTTC. This encodes CASSQETGVMIDEQFF.